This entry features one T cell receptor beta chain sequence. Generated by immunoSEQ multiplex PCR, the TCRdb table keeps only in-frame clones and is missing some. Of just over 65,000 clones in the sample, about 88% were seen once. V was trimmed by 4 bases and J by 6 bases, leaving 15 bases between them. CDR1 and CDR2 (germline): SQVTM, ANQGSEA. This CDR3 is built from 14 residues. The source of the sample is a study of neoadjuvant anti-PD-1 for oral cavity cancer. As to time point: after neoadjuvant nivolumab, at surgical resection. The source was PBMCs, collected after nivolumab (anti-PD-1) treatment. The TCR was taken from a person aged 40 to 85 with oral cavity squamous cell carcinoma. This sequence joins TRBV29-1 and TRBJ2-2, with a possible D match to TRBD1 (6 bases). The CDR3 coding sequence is TGCAGCGTTGGTAGGACAGAAGACCCCGGGGAGCTGTTTTTT. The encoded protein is CSVGRTEDPGELFF.